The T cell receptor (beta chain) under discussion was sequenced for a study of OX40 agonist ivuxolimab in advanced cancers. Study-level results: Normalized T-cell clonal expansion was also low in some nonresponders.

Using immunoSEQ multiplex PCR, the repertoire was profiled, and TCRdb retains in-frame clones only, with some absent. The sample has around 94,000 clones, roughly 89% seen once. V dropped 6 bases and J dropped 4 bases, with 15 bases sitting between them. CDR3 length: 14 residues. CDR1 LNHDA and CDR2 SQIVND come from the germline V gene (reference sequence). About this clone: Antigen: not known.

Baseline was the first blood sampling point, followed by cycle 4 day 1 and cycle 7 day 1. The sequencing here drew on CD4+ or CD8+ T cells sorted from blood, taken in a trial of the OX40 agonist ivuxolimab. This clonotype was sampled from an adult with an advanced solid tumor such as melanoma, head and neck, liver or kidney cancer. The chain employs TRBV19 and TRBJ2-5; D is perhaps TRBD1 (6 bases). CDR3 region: CASSPGAGVETQYF. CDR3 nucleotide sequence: TGTGCCAGTAGCCCCGGGGCAGGGGTAGAGACCCAGTACTTC.